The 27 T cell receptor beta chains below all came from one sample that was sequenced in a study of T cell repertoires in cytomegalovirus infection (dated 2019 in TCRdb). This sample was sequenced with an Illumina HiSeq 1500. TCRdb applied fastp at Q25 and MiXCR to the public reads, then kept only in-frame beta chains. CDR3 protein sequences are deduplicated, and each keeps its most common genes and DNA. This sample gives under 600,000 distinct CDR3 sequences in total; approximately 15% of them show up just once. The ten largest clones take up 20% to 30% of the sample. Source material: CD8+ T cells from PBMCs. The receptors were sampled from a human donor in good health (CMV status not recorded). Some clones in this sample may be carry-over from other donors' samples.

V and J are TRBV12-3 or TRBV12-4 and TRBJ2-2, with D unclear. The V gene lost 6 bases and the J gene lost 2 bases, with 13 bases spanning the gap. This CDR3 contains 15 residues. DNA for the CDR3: TGTGCCAGCAGCCAAGTACCGGCAAACACCGGGGAGCTGTTTTTT. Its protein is CASSQVPANTGELFF.

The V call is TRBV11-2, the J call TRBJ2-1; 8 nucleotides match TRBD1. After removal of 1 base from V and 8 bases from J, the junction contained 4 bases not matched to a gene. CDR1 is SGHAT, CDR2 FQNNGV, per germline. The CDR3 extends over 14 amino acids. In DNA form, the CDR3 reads TGTGCCAGCAGCTTAGTTGGCAGGGGGCATGAGCAGTTCTTC. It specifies CASSLVGRGHEQFF.

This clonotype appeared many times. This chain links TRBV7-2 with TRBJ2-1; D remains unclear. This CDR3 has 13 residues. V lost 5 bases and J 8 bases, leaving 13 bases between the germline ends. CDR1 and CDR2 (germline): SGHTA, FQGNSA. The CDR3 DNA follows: TGTGCCAGCAGCCCAAGGACCCCGGATGAGCAGTTCTTC. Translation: CASSPRTPDEQFF.

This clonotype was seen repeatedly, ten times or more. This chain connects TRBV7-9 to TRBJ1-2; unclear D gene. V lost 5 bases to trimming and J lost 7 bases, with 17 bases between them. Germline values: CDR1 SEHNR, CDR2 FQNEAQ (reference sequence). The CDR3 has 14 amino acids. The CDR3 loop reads CASSPPGGKGGYTF. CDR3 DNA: TGTGCCAGCAGCCCCCCAGGTGGCAAGGGTGGCTACACCTTC.

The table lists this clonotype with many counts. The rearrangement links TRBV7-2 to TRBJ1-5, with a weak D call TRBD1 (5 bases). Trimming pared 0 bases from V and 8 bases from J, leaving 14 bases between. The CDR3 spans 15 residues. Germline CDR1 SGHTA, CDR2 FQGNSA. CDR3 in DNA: TGTGCCAGCAGCTTAGCCCCCAGGGTGGTTGAGCCCCAGCATTTT. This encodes CASSLAPRVVEPQHF.

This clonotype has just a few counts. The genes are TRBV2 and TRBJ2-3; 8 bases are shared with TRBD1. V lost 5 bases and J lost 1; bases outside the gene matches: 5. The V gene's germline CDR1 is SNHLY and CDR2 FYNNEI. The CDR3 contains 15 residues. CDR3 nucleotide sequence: TGTGCCAGCAGTCAAGGGGGACAGGGCACAGATACGCAGTATTTT. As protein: CASSQGGQGTDTQYF.

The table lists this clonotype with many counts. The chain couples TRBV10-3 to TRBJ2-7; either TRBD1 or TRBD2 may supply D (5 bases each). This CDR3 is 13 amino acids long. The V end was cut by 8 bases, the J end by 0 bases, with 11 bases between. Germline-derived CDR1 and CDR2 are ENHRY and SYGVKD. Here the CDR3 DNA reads TGTGCCATCGGGACGACAGCCTCCTACGAGCAGTACTTC. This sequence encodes CAIGTTASYEQYF.

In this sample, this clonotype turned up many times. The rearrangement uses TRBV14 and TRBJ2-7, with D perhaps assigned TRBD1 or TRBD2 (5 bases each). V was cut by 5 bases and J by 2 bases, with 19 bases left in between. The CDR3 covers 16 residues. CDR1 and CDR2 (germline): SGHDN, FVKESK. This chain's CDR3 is CASSVGDVTRTYEQYF. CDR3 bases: TGTGCCAGCAGCGTCGGGGACGTGACCCGAACCTACGAGCAGTACTTC.

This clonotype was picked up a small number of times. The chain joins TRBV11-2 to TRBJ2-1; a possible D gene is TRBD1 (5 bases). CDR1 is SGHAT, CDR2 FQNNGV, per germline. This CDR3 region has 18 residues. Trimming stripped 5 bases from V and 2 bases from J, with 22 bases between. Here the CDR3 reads CASSPRQGWATTYNEQFF. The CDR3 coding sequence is TGTGCCAGCAGCCCTCGGCAGGGTTGGGCTACTACCTACAATGAGCAGTTCTTC. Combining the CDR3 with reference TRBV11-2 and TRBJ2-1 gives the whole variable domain EAGVAQSPRYKIIEKRQSVAFWCNPISGHATLYWYQQILGQGPKLLIQFQNNGVVDDSQLPKDRFSAERLKGVDSTLKIQPAKLEDSAVYLCASSPRQGWATTYNEQFFGPGTRLTVL.

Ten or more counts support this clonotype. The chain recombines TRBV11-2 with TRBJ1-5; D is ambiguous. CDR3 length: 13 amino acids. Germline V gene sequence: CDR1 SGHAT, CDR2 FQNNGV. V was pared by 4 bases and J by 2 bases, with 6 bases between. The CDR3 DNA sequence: TGTGCCAGCAGCTCGGCAGGCAATCAGCCCCAGCATTTT. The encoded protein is CASSSAGNQPQHF.

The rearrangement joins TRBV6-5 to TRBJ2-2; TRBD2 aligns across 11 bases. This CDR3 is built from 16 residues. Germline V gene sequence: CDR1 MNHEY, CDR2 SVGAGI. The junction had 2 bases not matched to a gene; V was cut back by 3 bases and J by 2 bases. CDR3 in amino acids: CASSYTSGRNTGELFF. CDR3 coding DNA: TGTGCCAGCAGTTATACTAGCGGGAGAAACACCGGGGAGCTGTTTTTT.

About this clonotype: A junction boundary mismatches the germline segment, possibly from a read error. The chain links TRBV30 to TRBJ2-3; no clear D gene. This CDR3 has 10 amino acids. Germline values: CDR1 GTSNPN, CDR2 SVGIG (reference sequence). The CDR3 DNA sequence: TGTGCCTGGTTAACAGATACGCCGTATTTT. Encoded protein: CAWLTDTPYF.

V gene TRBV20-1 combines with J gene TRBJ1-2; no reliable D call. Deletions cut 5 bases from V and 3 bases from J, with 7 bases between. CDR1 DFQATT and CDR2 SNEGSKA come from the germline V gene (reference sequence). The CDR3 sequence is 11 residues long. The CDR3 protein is CSAWRHYGYTF. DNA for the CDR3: TGCAGTGCTTGGAGACACTATGGCTACACCTTC.

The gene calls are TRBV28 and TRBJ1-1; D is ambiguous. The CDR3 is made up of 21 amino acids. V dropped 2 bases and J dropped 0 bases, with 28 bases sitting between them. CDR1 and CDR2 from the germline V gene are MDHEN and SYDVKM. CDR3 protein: CASSLLFTRTYEGRMNTEAFF. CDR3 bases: TGTGCCAGCAGTTTACTTTTCACTCGGACCTATGAAGGGAGGATGAACACTGAAGCTTTCTTT.

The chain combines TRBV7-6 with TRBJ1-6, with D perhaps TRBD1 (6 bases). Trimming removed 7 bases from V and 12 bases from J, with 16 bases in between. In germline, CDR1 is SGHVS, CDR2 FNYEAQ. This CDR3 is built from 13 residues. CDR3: CASTVGRGGPLHF. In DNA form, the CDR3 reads TGTGCCAGCACCGTCGGCAGGGGAGGACCCCTCCACTTT.

DNA for the CDR3: TGTGCCAGCAGCCTCCCGGAAGCCCCCGGGGAGCTGTTTTTT. Encoded protein: CASSLPEAPGELFF. V gene TRBV4-2 combines with J gene TRBJ2-2; unclear D gene. There are 14 residues in the CDR3. Germline V gene lookup returns CDR1 LGHNA and CDR2 YNFKEQ. With 4 bases removed from V and 6 bases from J, the gap between germline ends came to 12 bases.

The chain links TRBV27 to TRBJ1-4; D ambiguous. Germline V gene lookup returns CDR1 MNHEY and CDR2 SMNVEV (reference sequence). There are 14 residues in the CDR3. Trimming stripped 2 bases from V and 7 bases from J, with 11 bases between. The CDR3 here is CASSLGSFGEKLFF. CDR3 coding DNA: TGTGCCAGCAGTTTAGGGTCATTTGGTGAAAAACTGTTTTTT.

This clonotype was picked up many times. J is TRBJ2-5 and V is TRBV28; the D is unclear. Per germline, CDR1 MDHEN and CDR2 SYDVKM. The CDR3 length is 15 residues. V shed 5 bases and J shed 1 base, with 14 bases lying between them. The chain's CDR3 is CASSPSVRIQETQYF. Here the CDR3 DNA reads TGTGCCAGCAGTCCCTCAGTCCGGATCCAAGAGACCCAGTACTTC. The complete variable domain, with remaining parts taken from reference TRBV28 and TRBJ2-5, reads DVKVTQSSRYLVKRTGEKVFLECVQDMDHENMFWYRQDPGLGLRLIYFSYDVKMKEKGDIPEGYSVSREKKERFSLILESASTNQTSMYLCASSPSVRIQETQYFGPGTRLLVL.

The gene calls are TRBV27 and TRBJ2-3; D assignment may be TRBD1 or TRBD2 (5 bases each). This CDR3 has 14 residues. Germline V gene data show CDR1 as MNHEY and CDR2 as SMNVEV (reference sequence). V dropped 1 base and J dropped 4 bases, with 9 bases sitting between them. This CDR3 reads CASSLLGPADTQYF. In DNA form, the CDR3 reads TGTGCCAGCAGTTTATTGGGACCCGCAGATACGCAGTATTTT.

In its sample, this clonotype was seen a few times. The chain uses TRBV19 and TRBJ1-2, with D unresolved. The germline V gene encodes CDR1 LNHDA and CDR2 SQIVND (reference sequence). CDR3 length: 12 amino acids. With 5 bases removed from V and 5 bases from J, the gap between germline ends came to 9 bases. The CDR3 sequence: CASSRSPYGYTF. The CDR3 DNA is TGTGCCAGTAGTCGAAGTCCGTATGGCTACACCTTC.

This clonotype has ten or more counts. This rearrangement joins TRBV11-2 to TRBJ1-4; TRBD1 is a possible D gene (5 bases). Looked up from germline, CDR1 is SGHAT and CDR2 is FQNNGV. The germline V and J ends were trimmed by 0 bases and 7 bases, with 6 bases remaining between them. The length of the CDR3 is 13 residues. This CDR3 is CASSLDRVEKLFF. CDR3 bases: TGTGCCAGCAGCTTAGACAGGGTTGAAAAACTGTTTTTT.

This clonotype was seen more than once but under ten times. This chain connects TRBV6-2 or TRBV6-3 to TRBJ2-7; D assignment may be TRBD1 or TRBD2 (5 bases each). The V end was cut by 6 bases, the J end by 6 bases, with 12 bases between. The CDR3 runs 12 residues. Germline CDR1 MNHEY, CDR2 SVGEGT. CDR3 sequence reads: CASSSRGVEQYF. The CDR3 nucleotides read TGTGCCAGCAGCTCGAGGGGTGTCGAGCAGTACTTC.

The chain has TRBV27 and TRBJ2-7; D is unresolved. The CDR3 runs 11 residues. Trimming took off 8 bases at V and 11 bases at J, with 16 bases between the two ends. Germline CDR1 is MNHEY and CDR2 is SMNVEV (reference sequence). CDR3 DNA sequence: TGTGCCAGCGCCAAGGGCCCTGAGGAGTACTTC. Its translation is CASAKGPEEYF.

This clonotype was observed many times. In DNA, the CDR3 is TGTGCCAGCAGCTCGCAACAGGGGCGAGAGACCCAGTACTTC. It encodes CASSSQQGRETQYF. This chain links TRBV7-9 with TRBJ2-5; 7 bases map to TRBD1. CDR1 and CDR2 from the germline V gene are SEHNR and FQNEAQ (reference sequence). CDR3 length equals 14 residues. V shed 4 bases, J shed 4 bases, and the junction held 6 bases outside the gene matches.

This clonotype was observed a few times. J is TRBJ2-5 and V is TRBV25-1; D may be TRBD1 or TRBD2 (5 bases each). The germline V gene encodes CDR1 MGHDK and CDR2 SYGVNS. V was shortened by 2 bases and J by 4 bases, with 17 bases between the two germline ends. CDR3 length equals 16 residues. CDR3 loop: CASSEGWGRARETQYF. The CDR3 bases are TGTGCCAGCAGTGAAGGATGGGGACGGGCAAGAGAGACCCAGTACTTC.

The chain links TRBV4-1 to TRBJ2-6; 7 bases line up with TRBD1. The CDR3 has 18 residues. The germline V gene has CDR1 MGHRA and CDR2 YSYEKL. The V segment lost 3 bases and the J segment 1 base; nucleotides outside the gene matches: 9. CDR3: CASSHPRDSTSGANVLTF. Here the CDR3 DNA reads TGCGCCAGCAGCCATCCCCGGGACAGCACTTCTGGGGCCAACGTCCTGACTTTC.

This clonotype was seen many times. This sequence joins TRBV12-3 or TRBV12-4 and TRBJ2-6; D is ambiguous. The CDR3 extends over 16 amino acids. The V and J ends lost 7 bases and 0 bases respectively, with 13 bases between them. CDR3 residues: CASTRAVSSGANVLTF. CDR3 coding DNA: TGTGCCAGCACCCGGGCAGTTAGCTCTGGGGCCAACGTCCTGACTTTC.